This TCR beta chain is from a study of control samples from healthy donors and cancer patients. This clone was seen a few times. The CDR3 is made up of 14 amino acids. V was shortened by 5 bases and J by 4 bases, with 14 bases between the two germline ends. Germline CDR1 and CDR2: SGHTA and FQGNSA. Method: immunoSEQ multiplex PCR; TCRdb's copy keeps in-frame clones and lacks some. The sample carries about 140,000 clones, more than 80% recorded once. The chain is built from TRBV7-2 and TRBJ1-2; D is unclear. Sequencing was done on a sample of blood. The source is a young man in good health. The CDR3 loop is CASSPQTGSYGYTF. In DNA, the CDR3 is TGTGCCAGCAGCCCCCAGACTGGGAGCTATGGCTACACCTTC. Variable domain in full (rest from reference TRBV7-2 and TRBJ1-2): GAGVSQSPSNKVTEKGKDVELRCDPISGHTALYWYRQSLGQGLEFLIYFQGNSAPDKSGLPSDRFSAERTGGSVSTLTIQRTQQEDSAVYLCASSPQTGSYGYTFGSGTRLTVV.